This T cell receptor beta chain was sequenced for a study of T cells in Graves' hyperthyroidism and ophthalmopathy. Overall study context: Peripheral blood sampling occurred at initial diagnosis, before any treatment.

This clonotype was counted between two and nine times. Its antigen remains unknown. Amplified regions were TCR beta CDR3 sequences from RNA transcripts. The study used the HTBI primer set for a first-round RT-PCR of the TCR CDR3. TCRdb called the multiplex PCR reads again in MiXCR, with one record for every CDR3 protein. This sample has about 260,000 distinct CDR3 sequences, with about 17% found just once. Study-level findings and limits: Most thyroid-expanded clonotypes above 0.001 were also found in blood.

Under 3 months was the duration of disease in ophthalmopathy patients, who also had a Clinical Activity Score of at least 3 and a NOSPECS grade of at least 4. Researchers barred patients who had uncontrolled infection, other autoimmune disease, pregnancy or lactation. Sequenced material: blood. The clonotype comes from a woman aged 18-29 years with Graves' ophthalmopathy.

CDR3 region: CASSVGTGGMNEQFF. CDR3 nucleotides: TGTGCCAGCAGCGTAGGGACAGGGGGCATGAATGAGCAGTTCTTC. The chain is built from TRBV9 and TRBJ2-1; 11 bases map to TRBD1. Per germline, CDR1 SGDLS and CDR2 YYNGEE. Trimming removed 0 bases from V and 7 bases from J; junction bases left unmatched: 3. CDR3 length equals 15 residues. Based on the CDR3 plus reference TRBV9 and TRBJ2-1, the full variable domain is DSGVTQTPKHLITATGQRVTLRCSPRSGDLSVYWYQQSLDQGLQFLIQYYNGEERAKGNILERFSAQQFPDLHSELNLSSLELGDSALYFCASSVGTGGMNEQFFGPGTRLTVL.